Listed below are T cell receptor beta chains from one sample, sequenced in a study of CD8+ T cells in alopecia areata. Using immunoSEQ multiplex PCR, the repertoire was profiled, and TCRdb retains in-frame clones only, with some absent. The sample holds approximately 61,000 clones, 90% to 97% seen once. Material: CD8+ T cells sorted from blood, obtained at week 0. These receptors originate from a human donor with alopecia areata. Each CDR3 is given with its conserved first and last residue. D genes are given only for firm matches. For some rows the clone size is stated as once, few or many, or as a class when expanded; others skip it.

v_gene: TRBV13; d_gene: NA; j_gene: TRBJ2-5; abundance: NA; CDR3aa: CASGSAANVETQYF; CDR3nt: TGTGCCAGCGGTTCGGCGGCCAATGTAGAGACCCAGTACTTC
v_gene: TRBV4-3; d_gene: NA; j_gene: TRBJ2-1; abundance: NA; CDR3aa: CASSQSLGDLYNEQFF; CDR3nt: TGCGCCAGCAGCCAATCCCTCGGGGATTTATACAATGAGCAGTTCTTC
v_gene: TRBV21-1; d_gene: NA; j_gene: TRBJ2-5; abundance: NA; CDR3aa: CASSKGVLAGSETQYF; CDR3nt: TGTGCCAGCAGCAAGGGGGTACTAGCGGGGTCGGAGACCCAGTACTTC
v_gene: TRBV30; d_gene: TRBD1; j_gene: TRBJ1-2; abundance: NA; CDR3aa: CAWSQWTGGKDGYTF; CDR3nt: TGTGCCTGGAGTCAATGGACAGGGGGTAAGGATGGCTACACCTTC
v_gene: TRBV4-3; d_gene: TRBD1; j_gene: TRBJ1-2; abundance: NA; CDR3aa: CASSQGTGNGYGYTF; CDR3nt: TGCGCCAGCAGCCAGGGGACAGGGAACGGCTATGGCTACACCTTC
v_gene: TRBV7-6; d_gene: NA; j_gene: TRBJ2-5; abundance: NA; CDR3aa: CASSLTGTSQETQYF; CDR3nt: TGTGCCAGCAGCTTAACCGGGACTTCTCAAGAGACCCAGTACTTC
v_gene: TRBV19; d_gene: NA; j_gene: TRBJ1-6; abundance: medium-sized; CDR3aa: CASSMSVSLPLHF; CDR3nt: TGTGCCAGTAGTATGAGTGTCTCTTTGCCCCTCCACTTT
v_gene: TRBV15; d_gene: NA; j_gene: TRBJ2-5; abundance: NA; CDR3aa: CATSRVLAGAQETQYF; CDR3nt: TGTGCCACCAGCAGAGTGCTGGCGGGGGCCCAAGAGACCCAGTACTTC
v_gene: TRBV18; d_gene: NA; j_gene: TRBJ2-1; abundance: NA; CDR3aa: CASSPRLDRSSYNEQFF; CDR3nt: TGTGCCAGCTCACCACGCCTCGATAGGAGCTCCTACAATGAGCAGTTCTTC
v_gene: TRBV2; d_gene: TRBD2; j_gene: TRBJ2-3; abundance: NA; CDR3aa: CASSDGELLALRSTDTQYF; CDR3nt: TGTGCCAGCAGTGACGGTGAACTACTAGCGCTACGTAGCACAGATACGCAGTATTTT
v_gene: TRBV4-2; d_gene: TRBD2; j_gene: TRBJ2-1; abundance: NA; CDR3aa: CASSQDSSGGLGNEQFF; CDR3nt: TGTGCCAGCAGCCAAGATAGTAGCGGGGGCCTGGGGAATGAGCAGTTCTTC
v_gene: TRBV7-9; d_gene: NA; j_gene: TRBJ2-3; abundance: NA; CDR3aa: CASSSPDPGYTQYF; CDR3nt: TGTGCCAGCAGCTCCCCAGACCCGGGCTATACGCAGTATTTT
v_gene: TRBV6-1; d_gene: NA; j_gene: TRBJ2-3; abundance: NA; CDR3aa: CASSEQGWGTDTQYF; CDR3nt: TGTGCCAGCAGTGAACAGGGGTGGGGCACAGATACGCAGTATTTT
v_gene: TRBV4-1; d_gene: NA; j_gene: TRBJ1-1; abundance: NA; CDR3aa: CASSQDPQVNTEAFF; CDR3nt: TGCGCCAGCAGCCAAGATCCCCAGGTGAACACTGAAGCTTTCTTT
v_gene: TRBV7-2; d_gene: TRBD1; j_gene: TRBJ1-2; abundance: NA; CDR3aa: CASRKGASSNYGYTF; CDR3nt: TGTGCCAGCAGAAAGGGGGCAAGTTCTAACTATGGCTACACCTTC
v_gene: TRBV10-2; d_gene: NA; j_gene: TRBJ2-1; abundance: medium-sized; CDR3aa: CASIRGGRFSNEQFF; CDR3nt: TGCGCCAGCATTAGGGGGGGCCGGTTCAGCAATGAGCAGTTCTTC
v_gene: TRBV7-9; d_gene: TRBD1; j_gene: TRBJ2-1; abundance: NA; CDR3aa: CASSPRGPNEQFF; CDR3nt: TGTGCCAGCAGCCCCAGGGGGCCCAATGAGCAGTTCTTC
v_gene: TRBV27; d_gene: NA; j_gene: TRBJ2-3; abundance: NA; CDR3aa: CASSQLGLTDTQYF; CDR3nt: TGTGCCAGCAGCCAACTAGGGCTCACAGATACGCAGTATTTT
v_gene: TRBV4-2; d_gene: TRBD2; j_gene: TRBJ2-7; abundance: NA; CDR3aa: CASSAGTSEYEQYF; CDR3nt: TGTGCCAGCAGCGCCGGGACTAGTGAGTACGAGCAGTACTTC
v_gene: TRBV27; d_gene: NA; j_gene: TRBJ1-5; abundance: once; CDR3aa: CASTDLNQPQHF; CDR3nt: TGTGCCAGCACTGACCTAAATCAGCCCCAGCATTTT
v_gene: TRBV7-6; d_gene: NA; j_gene: TRBJ2-3; abundance: NA; CDR3aa: CASSYYGGAGTDTQYF; CDR3nt: TGTGCCAGCAGCTACTATGGGGGAGCCGGCACAGATACGCAGTATTTT
v_gene: TRBV30; d_gene: NA; j_gene: TRBJ1-5; abundance: NA; CDR3aa: CAWRGAGQYSNQPQHF; CDR3nt: TGTGCCTGGAGGGGGGCAGGCCAATATAGCAATCAGCCCCAGCATTTT
v_gene: TRBV27; d_gene: TRBD1; j_gene: TRBJ2-1; abundance: NA; CDR3aa: CASTPALGDRGDEQFF; CDR3nt: TGTGCCAGCACTCCGGCCCTAGGGGACAGGGGCGATGAGCAGTTCTTC
v_gene: TRBV27; d_gene: TRBD1; j_gene: TRBJ1-1; abundance: NA; CDR3aa: CASSPYRGQGTEAFF; CDR3nt: TGTGCCAGCAGTCCATACAGGGGCCAGGGGACTGAAGCTTTCTTT
v_gene: TRBV19; d_gene: NA; j_gene: TRBJ2-2; abundance: NA; CDR3aa: CASSMVGYTGELFF; CDR3nt: TGTGCCAGTAGTATGGTTGGGTACACCGGGGAGCTGTTTTTT
v_gene: TRBV6-6; d_gene: NA; j_gene: TRBJ2-5; abundance: medium-sized; CDR3aa: CASSYKRAGEETQYF; CDR3nt: TGTGCCAGCAGTTATAAAAGGGCAGGGGAAGAGACCCAGTACTTC
v_gene: TRBV5-6; d_gene: NA; j_gene: TRBJ1-1; abundance: NA; CDR3aa: CASSLAGANTEAFF; CDR3nt: TGTGCCAGCAGCTTGGCAGGGGCGAACACTGAAGCTTTCTTT
v_gene: TRBV6-5; d_gene: TRBD1; j_gene: TRBJ1-2; abundance: NA; CDR3aa: CASSSTGGTGYGYTF; CDR3nt: TGTGCCAGCAGTAGCACAGGGGGAACTGGCTATGGCTACACCTTC
v_gene: TRBV16; d_gene: TRBD2; j_gene: TRBJ2-1; abundance: NA; CDR3aa: CASSQTSGGEQFF; CDR3nt: TGTGCCAGCAGTCAGACTAGCGGGGGCGAGCAGTTCTTC
v_gene: TRBV2; d_gene: NA; j_gene: TRBJ1-1; abundance: NA; CDR3aa: CASSVVVGEPNTEAFF; CDR3nt: TGTGCCAGCAGTGTAGTTGTCGGAGAGCCGAACACTGAAGCTTTCTTT
v_gene: TRBV5-1; d_gene: NA; j_gene: TRBJ2-7; abundance: NA; CDR3aa: CASSLQATYEQYF; CDR3nt: TGCGCCAGCAGCTTGCAAGCTACCTACGAGCAGTACTTC
v_gene: TRBV7-6; d_gene: NA; j_gene: TRBJ2-5; abundance: once; CDR3aa: CASSLVGGRIQETQYF; CDR3nt: TGTGCCAGCAGCTTAGTCGGGGGCAGGATCCAAGAGACCCAGTACTTC
v_gene: TRBV4-1; d_gene: TRBD1; j_gene: TRBJ1-2; abundance: NA; CDR3aa: CASSQRQGSSNYGYTF; CDR3nt: TGCGCCAGCAGCCAAAGACAGGGATCCTCTAACTATGGCTACACCTTC
v_gene: TRBV7-9; d_gene: NA; j_gene: TRBJ2-7; abundance: NA; CDR3aa: CANSLALGEGDRGGEQYF; CDR3nt: TGTGCCAACAGCTTAGCGCTAGGGGAGGGAGACAGGGGTGGCGAGCAGTACTTC
v_gene: TRBV7-9; d_gene: NA; j_gene: TRBJ2-1; abundance: NA; CDR3aa: CASSLRADERFF; CDR3nt: TGTGCCAGCAGCTTAAGGGCAGACGAACGGTTCTTC
v_gene: TRBV4-1; d_gene: NA; j_gene: TRBJ2-7; abundance: NA; CDR3aa: CASSQEEGAAYEQYF; CDR3nt: TGCGCCAGCAGCCAAGAGGAGGGGGCGGCTTACGAGCAGTACTTC
v_gene: TRBV7-8; d_gene: NA; j_gene: TRBJ2-7; abundance: NA; CDR3aa: CASSLARYYEQYF; CDR3nt: TGTGCCAGCAGCTTAGCTAGGTACTACGAGCAGTACTTC
v_gene: TRBV12-5; d_gene: TRBD1; j_gene: TRBJ1-2; abundance: NA; CDR3aa: CASGPGQASYGYTF; CDR3nt: TGTGCTAGTGGCCCCGGACAGGCGAGCTATGGCTACACCTTC
v_gene: TRBV7-7; d_gene: NA; j_gene: TRBJ2-1; abundance: NA; CDR3aa: CASSFMAGNEQFF; CDR3nt: TGTGCTAGCAGCTTTATGGCCGGCAATGAGCAGTTCTTC
v_gene: TRBV23-1; d_gene: NA; j_gene: TRBJ2-4; abundance: NA; CDR3aa: CASSQRVKNIQYF; CDR3nt: TGCGCCAGCAGTCAACGGGTCAAAAACATTCAGTACTTC
v_gene: TRBV7-8; d_gene: TRBD2; j_gene: TRBJ2-7; abundance: NA; CDR3aa: CASSSEGLAGTYEQYF; CDR3nt: TGTGCCAGCAGCTCAGAGGGACTAGCGGGGACCTACGAGCAGTACTTC
v_gene: TRBV5-6; d_gene: NA; j_gene: TRBJ2-1; abundance: once; CDR3aa: CASSLDRESYNEQFF; CDR3nt: TGTGCCAGCAGCTTGGACAGGGAATCCTACAATGAGCAGTTCTTC
v_gene: TRBV5-1; d_gene: TRBD2; j_gene: TRBJ2-3; abundance: NA; CDR3aa: CASSLVPPSGTIADTQYF; CDR3nt: TGCGCCAGCAGCTTGGTGCCCCCTAGCGGGACCATTGCAGATACGCAGTATTTT
v_gene: TRBV30; d_gene: NA; j_gene: TRBJ2-5; abundance: once; CDR3aa: CAWIPSQETQYF; CDR3nt: TGTGCCTGGATACCGTCCCAAGAGACCCAGTACTTC
v_gene: TRBV15; d_gene: TRBD1; j_gene: TRBJ1-1; abundance: NA; CDR3aa: CATSRDRWDSTEAFF; CDR3nt: TGTGCCACCAGCAGAGATAGATGGGACAGCACTGAAGCTTTCTTT